The clone carrying this TCR beta chain was counted a few times. Its specificity is not known. The entry originates in a study of response to subunit inactivated influenza vaccine. The study's findings and limits: T cells newly recruited by each seasonal influenza vaccination are few, the authors suggested.

Germline V gives CDR1 SEHNR, CDR2 FQNEAQ (reference sequence). Trimming took 2 bases from V and 3 from J, leaving 10 bases between them. CDR3 size: 14 residues. TCRdb independently ran MiXCR on the RT-PCR reads; one entry per CDR3 protein. The data contain roughly 190,000 distinct CDR3 sequences, about an eighth of them singletons. The sequence came from a man aged 45 to 65 who received an inactivated influenza vaccine. The chain has TRBV7-9 and TRBJ2-5; no clear D gene. The sequences come from CD8+ T cells sorted from PBMCs, collected about 5 days after vaccination. CDR3 nucleotides: TGTGCCAGCAGCTTAAACATGGTAAAAGAGACCCAGTACTTC. It specifies CASSLNMVKETQYF.